The 29 T cell receptor beta chains in this list originate from one sample, sequenced in a study of beta chain features in type 1 diabetes. Sequenced material consisted of expressed TCRB transcripts (all of the isolated RNA was reverse transcribed). Sequencing was performed with immunoSEQ multiplex PCR; in TCRdb, only in-frame clones are kept and a portion is missing. The sample comprises hundreds of thousands of clones, 8% of which are singletons, and around 0.44% rests with the top ten. The sequencing sample was made of central memory CD4+ T cells from blood. These receptors were taken from a woman aged 18-29 years in good health.

This clone has more than one count but fewer than ten. The chain combines TRBV9 with TRBJ1-1; perhaps TRBD1 as D (6 bases). The V and J ends lost 2 bases and 0 bases respectively, with 8 bases between them. The length of the CDR3 is 14 residues. The germline V gene encodes CDR1 SGDLS and CDR2 YYNGEE. The CDR3 DNA follows: TGTGCCAGCAGCGTGGGACATTTGAACACTGAAGCTTTCTTT. It encodes CASSVGHLNTEAFF.

This clone has more than one count but fewer than ten. The gene calls are TRBV7-6 and TRBJ1-4; 7 bases line up with TRBD1. This CDR3 spans 15 amino acids. J lost 7 bases, V lost 5 bases, and 10 bases had no gene match. Per germline, CDR1 SGHVS and CDR2 FNYEAQ. CDR3: CASSKTGVGGEKLFF. In nucleotides, the CDR3 is TGTGCCAGCAGCAAAACAGGGGTGGGCGGTGAAAAACTGTTTTTT.

This clone turned up a few times. This sample includes further DNA sequences coding for the same CDR3. The chain joins TRBV18 to TRBJ2-7, with D perhaps given as TRBD1 or TRBD2 (5 bases each). CDR1 and CDR2 (germline): KGHSH, LQKENI. The CDR3 runs 13 residues. V lost 3 bases and J lost 3, with 9 bases in between. The CDR3: CASSPGTNYEQYF. In nucleotides, the CDR3 is TGTGCCAGCTCACCGGGGACCAACTACGAGCAGTACTTC. The full variable domain, rest sourced from reference TRBV18 and TRBJ2-7, is NAGVMQNPRHLVRRRGQEARLRCSPMKGHSHVYWYRQLPEEGLKFMVYLQKENIIDESGMPKERFSAEFPKEGPSILRIQQVVRGDSAAYFCASSPGTNYEQYFGPGTRLTVT.

This clone was seen a few times. In DNA, the CDR3 is TGTGCCAGCAGCCGACAGGGTCGTGTCGACGAGCAGTACTTC. Translation gives CASSRQGRVDEQYF. V is TRBV7-2 and J is TRBJ2-7; 7 bases match TRBD1. This CDR3 comprises 14 residues. The V segment lost 5 bases and the J segment 5 bases; nucleotides outside the gene matches: 9. Germline V gene lookup returns CDR1 SGHTA and CDR2 FQGNSA. The full variable domain, rest sourced from reference TRBV7-2 and TRBJ2-7, is GAGVSQSPSNKVTEKGKDVELRCDPISGHTALYWYRQSLGQGLEFLIYFQGNSAPDKSGLPSDRFSAERTGGSVSTLTIQRTQQEDSAVYLCASSRQGRVDEQYFGPGTRLTVT.

This clone occurred a few times. The rearrangement joins TRBV5-4 to TRBJ2-1, with TRBD2 matching 9 bases. In germline, CDR1 is SGHNT, CDR2 YYREEE (reference sequence). Losses at the gene ends were 5 bases for V and 3 bases for J; bases not matched to a gene: 9. The length of the CDR3 is 16 residues. In DNA form, the CDR3 reads TGTGCCAGCAGTTTGATAGAAGCGGGAGGCTACAATGAGCAGTTCTTC. Protein product: CASSLIEAGGYNEQFF. Variable domain in full (rest from reference TRBV5-4 and TRBJ2-1): ETGVTQSPTHLIKTRGQQVTLRCSSQSGHNTVSWYQQALGQGPQFIFQYYREEENGRGNFPPRFSGLQFPNYSSELNVNALELDDSALYLCASSLIEAGGYNEQFFGPGTRLTVL.

This clone was found a few times. The rearrangement uses TRBV14 and TRBJ2-7; 8 positions match TRBD1. There are 15 residues in the CDR3. Trimming took 4 bases from V and 3 from J; bases not matched to a gene: 8. CDR1 and CDR2 from the germline V gene are SGHDN and FVKESK. The CDR3 spells CASSRTRTGSYEQYF. The CDR3 nucleotides are TGTGCCAGCAGCCGCACAAGGACAGGGAGCTACGAGCAGTACTTC.

This clone was seen a few times. The CDR3 loop is CASRKGTGSYSNYGYTF. DNA for the CDR3: TGTGCCAGTAGAAAGGGGACAGGCTCCTACTCTAACTATGGCTACACCTTC. The gene calls are TRBV19 and TRBJ1-2, with 8 bases lining up with TRBD1. The CDR3 spans 17 residues. The germline V gene has CDR1 LNHDA and CDR2 SQIVND (reference sequence). The ends lost 6 bases at V and 0 bases at J; junction bases unmatched: 12.

Only a few counts were recorded for this clone. This sequence joins TRBV4-3 and TRBJ2-5, with 9 bases that match TRBD1. V dropped 0 bases and J dropped 5; count of bases not matched to a gene: 4. CDR1 and CDR2 from the germline V gene are LGHNA and YSLEER. The CDR3 spans 15 residues. The CDR3 sequence is CASSQEGQGAETQYF. In nucleotides, the CDR3 is TGCGCCAGCAGCCAAGAGGGACAGGGTGCGGAGACCCAGTACTTC.

This clone occurred a few times. The chain has TRBV9 and TRBJ2-1; D not certain. The CDR3 is 12 residues long. The V gene lost 0 bases and the J gene lost 8 bases, with 6 bases spanning the gap. Germline values: CDR1 SGDLS, CDR2 YYNGEE. The CDR3 DNA reads as TGTGCCAGCAGCGTAGGCTTCCATGAGCAGTTCTTC. Its translation: CASSVGFHEQFF.

This CDR3 reads CASSLAGEIDTQYF. CDR3 in DNA: TGTGCCAGCAGCTTGGCAGGGGAGATAGATACGCAGTATTTT. The chain employs TRBV7-3 and TRBJ2-3, with TRBD1 as a possible D gene (6 bases). Germline V gene sequence: CDR1 SGHTA, CDR2 FQGTGA. Trimming took off 3 bases at V and 5 bases at J, with 12 bases between the two ends. The CDR3 is 14 residues long. Full variable domain (remainder filled in from reference TRBV7-3 and TRBJ2-3): GAGVSQTPSNKVTEKGKYVELRCDPISGHTALYWYRQSLGQGPEFLIYFQGTGAADDSGLPNDRFFAVRPEGSVSTLKIQRTERGDSAVYLCASSLAGEIDTQYFGPGTRLTVL.

A few counts support this clone. The chain employs TRBV11-1 and TRBJ2-5; 8 bases align to TRBD1. Trimming at V came to 1 base and at J to 2 bases, leaving 0 bases not matched to a gene. This CDR3 is 14 amino acids long. CDR1 and CDR2 (germline): SGHAT, FQDESV (reference sequence). For the CDR3, the DNA is TGTGCCAGCAGCTTAGGGGACAGGCAAGAGACCCAGTACTTC. This gives the protein CASSLGDRQETQYF.

This clone appeared a few times. DNA for the CDR3: TGTGCCAGCAGCCCGGGACACCTTAATTCACCCCTCCACTTT. Protein product: CASSPGHLNSPLHF. The chain has TRBV28 and TRBJ1-6; weak D call: TRBD1 (6 bases). The CDR3 has 14 residues. Germline V CDR1 and CDR2: MDHEN, SYDVKM. V was clipped by 6 bases and J by 6 bases, with 12 bases between them.

With regard to this clone: A junction boundary mismatches the germline segment, possibly from a read error. The chain links TRBV6-5 to TRBJ2-1; TRBD2 matches 9 bases. Germline V CDR1 and CDR2: MNHEY, SVGAGI. The CDR3 consists of 13 residues. The CDR3 nucleotides read TGTGCCAGCAGTTACGGAGCGGGGGGTACGATAATCTTC. It translates to CASSYGAGGTIIF.

This clone was seen only a few times. This chain links TRBV4-1 with TRBJ2-4; 7 nucleotides line up with TRBD2. This CDR3 comprises 17 residues. The ends lost 4 bases at V and 0 bases at J; junction bases unmatched: 9. Per germline, CDR1 MGHRA and CDR2 YSYEKL. The CDR3 spells CASSPSAQREAKNIQYF. In DNA, the CDR3 is TGCGCCAGCAGCCCCAGCGCCCAGCGGGAAGCCAAAAACATTCAGTACTTC.

This clone has only a few counts. The chain recombines TRBV6-6 with TRBJ2-3; 13 nucleotides line up with TRBD2. The V gene's germline CDR1 is MNHNY and CDR2 SVGAGI (reference sequence). The CDR3 sequence is 14 residues long. The ends lost 6 bases at V and 6 bases at J; junction bases unmatched: 3. The CDR3: CASRGTSGTDTQYF. The DNA of the CDR3 is TGTGCCAGCAGGGGGACTAGCGGGACGGATACGCAGTATTTT.

The chain joins TRBV27 to TRBJ2-6; 7 nucleotides match TRBD1. The CDR3 has 17 residues. J lost 0 bases, V lost 5 bases, and 7 bases had no gene match. The germline CDR1 and CDR2 sequences are MNHEY and SMNVEV (reference sequence). This chain's CDR3 is CASSPVTGSSGANVLTF. DNA for the CDR3: TGTGCCAGCAGTCCAGTGACAGGGAGCTCTGGGGCCAACGTCCTGACTTTC.

This clone was detected many times. The chain recombines TRBV12-5 with TRBJ2-1, with TRBD1 matching over 11 bases. This CDR3 spans 15 amino acids. Germline V CDR1 and CDR2: LGHNT, FRNRAP. J lost 6 bases, V lost 5 bases, and 6 bases had no gene match. The CDR3 nucleotides are TGTGCTAGTGGTATAGGGACAGGGGGGAGCAATGAGCAGTTCTTC. This translates into CASGIGTGGSNEQFF.

This clone was counted between two and nine times. The chain uses TRBV4-1 and TRBJ2-2; the D is unclear. The CDR3 sequence is 15 residues long. V lost 0 bases, J lost 4 bases, and 9 bases lay in between. Germline-derived CDR1 and CDR2 are MGHRA and YSYEKL. The CDR3 reads CASSQDSRSTGELFF. DNA for the CDR3: TGCGCCAGCAGCCAAGATAGTAGGAGCACCGGGGAGCTGTTTTTT.

This chain links TRBV5-8 with TRBJ1-2; unclear D gene. The germline V and J ends were trimmed by 4 bases and 8 bases, with 18 bases remaining between them. Germline V gives CDR1 SGHTS, CDR2 YDEGEE. There are 14 residues in the CDR3. CDR3 DNA sequence: TGTGCCAGCAGCCGATACACTGGGTCGGGAGGCTACACCTTC. Translating gives CASSRYTGSGGYTF. Drawing the rest from reference TRBV5-8 and TRBJ1-2, the complete variable domain is EAGVTQSPTHLIKTRGQQATLRCSPISGHTSVYWYQQALGLGLQFLLWYDEGEERNRGNFPPRFSGRQFPNYSSELNVNALELEDSALYLCASSRYTGSGGYTFGSGTRLTVV.

This chain uses TRBV27 with TRBJ2-2; 7 bases match TRBD1. Per germline, CDR1 MNHEY and CDR2 SMNVEV (reference sequence). The trim removed 8 bases at V and 5 bases at J, leaving 14 bases unmatched. The CDR3 contains 16 residues. The CDR3: CASRENRGMLTGELFF. The CDR3 bases are TGTGCCAGCCGTGAAAACAGGGGAATGTTGACCGGGGAGCTGTTTTTT.

A few counts support this clone. This chain links TRBV19 with TRBJ2-1; D call uncertain. Germline V gives CDR1 LNHDA, CDR2 SQIVND (reference sequence). The CDR3 loop spans 13 amino acids. V lost 5 bases to trimming and J lost 6 bases, with 11 bases between them. The chain's CDR3 is CASSPARPNEQFF. Here the CDR3 DNA reads TGTGCCAGTAGTCCTGCCCGACCCAATGAGCAGTTCTTC.

The chain combines TRBV4-2 with TRBJ2-1; 16 positions match TRBD2. The CDR3 has 23 amino acids. Germline CDR1 is LGHNA and CDR2 is YNFKEQ. J lost 0 bases, V lost 1 base, and 15 bases had no gene match. CDR3 protein: CASSQVRVSPGLAGGSSYNEQFF. Written as DNA, the CDR3 is TGTGCCAGCAGCCAAGTTAGAGTCAGCCCGGGACTAGCGGGAGGGAGCTCCTACAATGAGCAGTTCTTC.

This clone appeared a few times. V gene TRBV5-6 combines with J gene TRBJ2-1; TRBD2 agrees at 10 bases. Germline V gene lookup returns CDR1 SGHDT and CDR2 YYEEEE. The CDR3 length is 15 residues. Germline trimming cut 4 bases from V and 8 bases from J; bases unmatched to any gene: 9. CDR3 in amino acids: CASSGYKSGRDEQFF. The CDR3 nucleotides read TGTGCCAGCAGCGGTTACAAGAGCGGGAGGGATGAGCAGTTCTTC.

This clone was seen more than once but under ten times. The rearrangement uses TRBV5-6 and TRBJ2-2; no clear D. V was shortened by 2 bases and J by 0 bases, with 8 bases between the two germline ends. There are 15 residues in the CDR3. The germline CDR1 and CDR2 sequences are SGHDT and YYEEEE. The chain's CDR3 is CASSLVNANTGELFF. In DNA form, the CDR3 reads TGTGCCAGCAGCTTAGTCAACGCGAACACCGGGGAGCTGTTTTTT.

V and J are TRBV5-1 and TRBJ1-5; D gene unclear. This CDR3 has 16 amino acids. Trimming pared 0 bases from V and 0 bases from J, leaving 10 bases between. In germline, CDR1 is SGHRS, CDR2 YFSETQ. Here the CDR3 reads CASSLGEGDSNQPQHF. CDR3 sequence (DNA): TGCGCCAGCAGCTTGGGTGAGGGAGATAGCAATCAGCCCCAGCATTTT.

V gene TRBV28 combines with J gene TRBJ2-1, with 9 bases fitting TRBD2. The length of the CDR3 is 14 residues. The J segment lost 3 bases and the V segment lost 8 bases, leaving 5 bases of the junction unmatched. The germline V gene encodes CDR1 MDHEN and CDR2 SYDVKM. In nucleotides, the CDR3 is TGTGCCAGCTGGGCGGGAGGGAACTACAATGAGCAGTTCTTC. Residues: CASWAGGNYNEQFF.

In its sample, this clone was seen a few times. Other DNA sequences in this specimen translate into the identical CDR3. J is TRBJ2-5 and V is TRBV7-2; TRBD1 aligns across 10 bases. Germline CDR1 SGHTA, CDR2 FQGNSA. The V gene end was trimmed by 6 bases and the J gene end by 5 bases; junction bases not matched to a gene: 6. This CDR3 comprises 14 residues. CDR3 bases: TGTGCCAGCAGTAGACAGGGGGCTGGGGAGACCCAGTACTTC. Translation gives CASSRQGAGETQYF.

This clone was seen only a few times. This chain uses TRBV19 with TRBJ1-1; weak D call: TRBD1 (5 bases). The CDR3 spans 13 residues. V lost 7 bases to trimming and J lost 1 base, with 10 bases between them. Germline V gene lookup returns CDR1 LNHDA and CDR2 SQIVND (reference sequence). The CDR3 sequence is CASTWGRNTEAFF. Written as DNA, the CDR3 is TGTGCCAGTACCTGGGGGAGGAACACTGAAGCTTTCTTT.

The chain couples TRBV7-2 to TRBJ2-1; 7 nucleotides match TRBD2. Germline CDR1 SGHTA, CDR2 FQGNSA. The CDR3 loop spans 16 amino acids. Trimming removed 4 bases from V and 2 bases from J; junction bases left unmatched: 8. CDR3 bases: TGTGCCAGCAGCTCGGGGGGTCCGGCGGCCTACAATGAGCAGTTCTTC. This codes for CASSSGGPAAYNEQFF.